These T cell receptor beta chains were read from a single sample in a study of blood T cells in healthy people across ages. TCRdb recomputed calls from the 5' RACE reads with MiXCR, one row per CDR3 protein. The sample includes about 970,000 distinct CDR3 sequences, about 51% of them seen just once. Source material: blood. These receptors came from a woman between 55 and 75 years old in good health. The CDR3 runs from the conserved cysteine through the conserved F or W. Each record gives: clone size, V gene, J gene, D gene, CDR3 DNA, CDR3 protein. A D gene is named only where the DNA matches it firmly. Only part of the rows carry a size: once, few, many, or a class if the clone is expanded.

-	TRBV7-6	TRBJ1-6	-	TGTGCCAGCAGCTTAGTACCGTCAAGCTCCTATAATTCACCCCTCCACTTT	CASSLVPSSSYNSPLHF
-	TRBV7-3	TRBJ2-7	-	TGTGCCAGCAGCCCCGACGGGTTAGGATACGAGCAGTACTTC	CASSPDGLGYEQYF
-	TRBV4-1	TRBJ1-5	TRBD1	TGCGCCAGCAGCCAACAGGGGGCTAGCAATCAGCCCCAGCATTTT	CASSQQGASNQPQHF
-	TRBV10-3	TRBJ2-7	TRBD2	TGTGCCATCAGTGAGGCGGGGGTCCGCTCCTACGAGCAGTACTTC	CAISEAGVRSYEQYF
once	TRBV10-3	TRBJ2-7	-	TGTGCCATCAGTGAGCCAATCGAGGCCCCCAGGTGGAACCTAGGCTACAATGAGCAGTACTTC	CAISEPIEAPRWNLGYNEQYF
few	TRBV28	TRBJ2-7	-	TGTGCCAGCAGTTCCTCCGGACAGATCACCTCCTACGAGCAGTACTTC	CASSSSGQITSYEQYF
-	TRBV6-1	TRBJ2-3	-	TGTGCCAGCAGTGCAAGGGATCAGATGGGGTCCCCAGATACGCAGTATTTT	CASSARDQMGSPDTQYF
-	TRBV7-9	TRBJ2-7	TRBD2	TGTGCCAGCAGCTTTGGGGAGGGGAGATCCTACGAGCAGTACTTC	CASSFGEGRSYEQYF
-	TRBV29-1	TRBJ2-5	TRBD1	TGCAGCGTCCGGACAGGGGGAGGAAAAGAGACCCAGTACTTC	CSVRTGGGKETQYF
few	TRBV6-2/TRBV6-3	TRBJ2-3	TRBD2	TGTGCCAGCAGACCTCCCCAGATTAGCGGGAGGAGAACTGAGCAGTATTTT	CASRPPQISGRRTEQYF
few	TRBV7-6	TRBJ2-6	-	TGTGCCAGCAGCCCCAAAACCCCAGCGTTTGGCAACTCTGGGGCCAACGTCCTGACTTTC	CASSPKTPAFGNSGANVLTF
many	TRBV6-2/TRBV6-3	TRBJ2-5	-	TGTGCCAGCAGTTCTCCGGGACGGCAAGAGACCCAGTACTTC	CASSSPGRQETQYF
-	TRBV5-1	TRBJ2-5	-	TGCGCCAGCAGCGCCTGGCAAAACCAAGAGACCCAGTACTTC	CASSAWQNQETQYF
few	TRBV7-9	TRBJ2-6	-	TGTGCCGAACCCGGGAGTCTGGGCTCTGGGGCCAACGTCCTGACTTTC	CAEPGSLGSGANVLTF
-	TRBV5-1	TRBJ1-4	-	TGCGCCAGCAGCTTGCAGGGGACGGGTGAAAAACTGTTTTTT	CASSLQGTGEKLFF
few	TRBV9	TRBJ2-7	-	TGTGCCAGCAGCGCAGCTGGCTATAGCGGAACCACCTACGAGCAGTACTTC	CASSAAGYSGTTYEQYF
-	TRBV7-9	TRBJ2-7	-	TGTGCCAGCAGCCACATTGGCAAGACCTACGAGCAGTACTTC	CASSHIGKTYEQYF
-	TRBV20-1	TRBJ2-7	-	TGCAGTGCACACCGGGACGCAGATCAAACCTACGAGCAGTACTTC	CSAHRDADQTYEQYF
-	TRBV6-6	TRBJ1-4	TRBD1	TGTGCCAGCAGGGGAACCGGGACAGCTGGTGAAAAACTGTTTTTT	CASRGTGTAGEKLFF
-	TRBV20-1	TRBJ2-3	-	TGCAGTGGGATCGGGATTGAGCCAGATACGCAGTATTTT	CSGIGIEPDTQYF
few	TRBV4-2	TRBJ2-3	-	TGTGCCAGCAACCTGGGGGCGGGAGTTGCAGATACGCAGTATTTT	CASNLGAGVADTQYF
-	TRBV2	TRBJ1-5	-	TGTGCCAGCAGTGAAGCGTCGGGGTCGGGGGAGCCCCAGCATTTT	CASSEASGSGEPQHF
-	TRBV12-3/TRBV12-4	TRBJ2-7	TRBD2	TGTGCCAGCAGACGAGGTCCGGGAGGAATGTACGAGCAGTACTTC	CASRRGPGGMYEQYF
-	TRBV30	TRBJ1-2	-	TGTGCCTGGCTATTACAGGGATACTATGGCTACACCTTC	CAWLLQGYYGYTF
-	TRBV7-2	TRBJ2-1	-	TGTGCCAGCAGCCCGCACAATGAGCGGTTCTTC	CASSPHNERFF